The 27 T cell receptor beta chains below all came from one sample that was sequenced in a study of blood T cell repertoires in COVID-19. Assay used: immunoSEQ multiplex PCR; TCRdb lists only in-frame clones, some missing. This table holds about 200,000 clones, 82% found once. The sequenced material came from peripheral blood. The receptors come from a woman older than 75 with COVID-19, enrolled during active disease.

V and J are TRBV30 and TRBJ2-7; D is possibly TRBD2 (5 bases). This CDR3 region has 13 residues. Germline values: CDR1 GTSNPN, CDR2 SVGIG (reference sequence). V lost 0 bases and J lost 4, with 10 bases in between. CDR3 region: CAWSVLTGYEQYF. As DNA, the CDR3 is TGTGCCTGGAGTGTACTAACGGGATACGAGCAGTACTTC. Variable domain in full (rest from reference TRBV30 and TRBJ2-7): SQTIHQWPATLVQPVGSPLSLECTVEGTSNPNLYWYRQAAGRGLQLLFYSVGIGQISSEVPQNLSASRPQDRQFILSSKKLLLSDSGFYLCAWSVLTGYEQYFGPGTRLTVT.

The rearrangement joins TRBV3-1 (or the pseudogene TRBV3-2) to TRBJ1-2; D is ambiguous. Trimming took 5 bases from V and 4 from J, leaving 17 bases between them. Germline values: CDR1 LGHDT, CDR2 YNNKEL (reference sequence). The CDR3 loop spans 15 amino acids. This CDR3 is CASSWRQLNTYGYTF. The CDR3 DNA is TGTGCCAGCAGCTGGAGGCAGCTTAACACCTATGGCTACACCTTC.

This chain connects TRBV27 to TRBJ2-1; TRBD2 agrees at 9 bases. The length of the CDR3 is 14 residues. Germline loops: CDR1 MNHEY, CDR2 SMNVEV (reference sequence). V gave up 5 bases and J gave up 7 bases; unmatched junction bases: 6. Written as DNA, the CDR3 is TGTGCCAGCAGTAGAGGACTAGCGTTAAATGAGCAGTTCTTC. Translating gives CASSRGLALNEQFF.

V gene TRBV27 combines with J gene TRBJ2-3; 12 nucleotides agree with TRBD2. Trimming removed 6 bases from V and 4 bases from J; junction bases left unmatched: 8. The germline gives CDR1 MNHEY, CDR2 SMNVEV (reference sequence). The CDR3 runs 16 residues. CDR3 sequence: CASRAWTSGNADTQYF. The CDR3 coding sequence is TGTGCCAGCAGGGCCTGGACTAGCGGGAACGCAGATACGCAGTATTTT.

The chain combines TRBV28 with TRBJ2-3, with no clear D. The ends were cut back, 1 base at V and 2 bases at J, with 10 bases in the middle. The CDR3 has 15 residues. From germline, CDR1 is MDHEN and CDR2 SYDVKM. The CDR3 spells CASSLSGGTTDTQYF. Written as DNA, the CDR3 is TGTGCCAGCAGTTTATCTGGCGGTACCACAGATACGCAGTATTTT.

The V call is TRBV2, the J call TRBJ2-6; possible D gene TRBD1, 5 bases. The CDR3 runs to 16 residues. Germline V gene data show CDR1 as SNHLY and CDR2 as FYNNEI. Trimming left V 6 bases short and J 0 bases short, with 12 bases between. The CDR3 is CASRTESHSGANVLTF. DNA for the CDR3: TGTGCCAGCAGGACAGAGTCCCACTCTGGGGCCAACGTCCTGACTTTC.

The chain joins TRBV6-6 to TRBJ1-5, with a tentative D call TRBD1 (6 bases). Germline CDR1 is MNHNY and CDR2 is SVGAGI (reference sequence). The CDR3 has 15 amino acids. The ends were cut back, 0 bases at V and 4 bases at J, with 10 bases in the middle. CDR3 bases: TGTGCCAGCAGTTACTCATCAGGGGAGAATCAGCCCCAGCATTTT. Translation: CASSYSSGENQPQHF.

The chain recombines TRBV3-1 (or the pseudogene TRBV3-2) with TRBJ2-7; TRBD2 matches at 11 bases. Germline CDR1 LGHDT, CDR2 YNNKEL (reference sequence). After removal of 0 bases from V and 4 bases from J, the junction contained 8 bases not matched to a gene. CDR3 length: 17 amino acids. The CDR3 loop reads CASSQEGRLAGGYEQYF. In DNA, the CDR3 is TGTGCCAGCAGCCAAGAAGGTCGGCTAGCGGGGGGATACGAGCAGTACTTC.

CDR3 residues: CASSHWDRNTDTQYF. The CDR3 DNA sequence: TGCGCCAGCAGCCACTGGGACAGAAACACAGATACGCAGTATTTT. The chain carries TRBV5-1 and TRBJ2-3, with 7 positions matching TRBD1. J was trimmed by 2 bases and V by 4 bases; bases with no gene match: 7. CDR1 SGHRS and CDR2 YFSETQ come from the germline V gene. The CDR3 extends over 15 amino acids.

This clone was picked up a small number of times. The J gene is TRBJ1-1, the V gene TRBV10-3, with 7 bases that match TRBD1. The CDR3 length is 12 residues. V lost 10 bases and J lost 4; bases outside the gene matches: 6. Germline values: CDR1 ENHRY, CDR2 SYGVKD. CDR3 bases: TGTGCCACCGGGACAGACGGCACTGAAGCTTTCTTT. This encodes CATGTDGTEAFF.

The rearrangement joins TRBV30 to TRBJ2-2; 8 bases align to TRBD2. Germline CDR1 and CDR2: GTSNPN and SVGIG (reference sequence). The CDR3 extends over 15 amino acids. Losses at the gene ends were 1 base for V and 1 base for J; bases not matched to a gene: 2. The CDR3 region has the DNA TGTGCCTGGAGTGCGGGACTAGAGAACACCGGGGAGCTGTTTTTT. Amino acids: CAWSAGLENTGELFF.

This clone has a single count. The chain recombines TRBV6-5 with TRBJ1-2, with 7 bases identical to TRBD1. The CDR3 covers 13 residues. Germline V lookup: CDR1 MNHEY, CDR2 SVGAGI. The J segment lost 2 bases and the V segment lost 7 bases, leaving 4 bases of the junction unmatched. CDR3 region: CASNKGGNYGYTF. As DNA, the CDR3 is TGTGCCAGCAATAAAGGGGGCAACTATGGCTACACCTTC.

The CDR3 is CASSVEGAGELFF. CDR3 DNA: TGTGCCAGCAGTGTCGAGGGCGCCGGGGAGCTGTTTTTT. V usage is TRBV2 and J usage is TRBJ2-2; tentative D call: TRBD2 (5 bases). CDR1 is SNHLY and CDR2 is FYNNEI in the germline V gene. Trimming pared 4 bases from V and 6 bases from J, leaving 9 bases between. The CDR3 runs 13 residues.

CDR3 in DNA: TGTGCCAGCAGGCGAATGGGGACAGGGTATAATGGCTACACCTTC. Translated, it gives CASRRMGTGYNGYTF. This chain uses TRBV6-5 with TRBJ1-2; 9 nucleotides match TRBD1. The V gene's germline CDR1 is MNHEY and CDR2 SVGAGI. Trimming at V came to 6 bases and at J to 6 bases, leaving 11 bases not matched to a gene. This CDR3 spans 15 amino acids.

In its sample, this clone was seen a few times. The gene calls are TRBV27 and TRBJ1-6; 8 positions match TRBD1. Losses at the gene ends were 2 bases for V and 4 bases for J; bases not matched to a gene: 13. The CDR3 consists of 19 residues. From germline, CDR1 is MNHEY and CDR2 SMNVEV (reference sequence). The CDR3 region has the DNA TGTGCCAGCAGTTTAGGAAGACCCAGGGGGCTCGGGTATAATTCACCCCTCCACTTT. Protein sequence: CASSLGRPRGLGYNSPLHF.

The V gene is TRBV6-5, the J gene TRBJ1-3; D perhaps matches TRBD1 (6 bases). CDR1 is MNHEY, CDR2 SVGAGI, per germline. This CDR3 has 15 amino acids. Trimming took 2 bases from V and 2 from J, leaving 10 bases between them. In DNA form, the CDR3 reads TGTGCCAGCAGTTACGACAGGAGCACTGGAAACACCATATATTTT. This gives the protein CASSYDRSTGNTIYF.

This chain links TRBV6-1 with TRBJ1-4, with TRBD1 identical over 7 bases. The CDR3 covers 16 residues. The V segment lost 4 bases and the J segment 3 bases; nucleotides outside the gene matches: 8. From germline, CDR1 is MNHNS and CDR2 SASEGT. In nucleotides, the CDR3 is TGTGCCAGCAGTGGGACAGGATTTTATGCTAATGAAAAACTGTTTTTT. Translated: CASSGTGFYANEKLFF.

The chain links TRBV9 to TRBJ2-3; 11 bases are shared with TRBD1. J lost 5 bases, V lost 1 base, and 12 bases had no gene match. The germline CDR1 and CDR2 sequences are SGDLS and YYNGEE. This CDR3 contains 18 residues. CDR3 loop: CASSVRVLGQGAQDTQYF. The CDR3 bases are TGTGCCAGCAGCGTAAGAGTACTCGGACAGGGGGCGCAAGATACGCAGTATTTT.

The V gene is TRBV6-5, the J gene TRBJ1-5; a weak D match, TRBD1 (5 bases). Germline CDR1 is MNHEY and CDR2 is SVGAGI. Trimming removed 5 bases from V and 4 bases from J, with 15 bases in between. The CDR3 extends over 15 amino acids. CDR3 loop: CASSRDYGGNQPQHF. Here the CDR3 DNA reads TGTGCCAGCAGTAGGGACTACGGGGGGAATCAGCCCCAGCATTTT.

The V gene is TRBV19, the J gene TRBJ2-7; D might be TRBD1 (6 bases). This CDR3 comprises 15 residues. V dropped 5 bases and J dropped 0 bases, with 14 bases sitting between them. Germline CDR1 LNHDA, CDR2 SQIVND (reference sequence). DNA of the CDR3: TGTGCCAGTAGTCTCGACCGGGACACCTCCTACGAGCAGTACTTC. It translates to CASSLDRDTSYEQYF.

The CDR3 region is CASSVSGGENYGYTF. The CDR3 nucleotides are TGTGCCAGCAGCGTCTCAGGGGGCGAGAACTATGGCTACACCTTC. This chain joins TRBV7-2 and TRBJ1-2; 8 bases are shared with TRBD1. The CDR3 spans 15 residues. Germline trimming cut 5 bases from V and 2 bases from J; bases unmatched to any gene: 7. Germline-derived CDR1 and CDR2 are SGHTA and FQGNSA.

In DNA form, the CDR3 reads TGTGCCAGCAGCTTGAGACTAGCGGGGGCCCTTTGCGTC. This codes for CASSLRLAGALCV. The chain has TRBV5-6 and TRBJ2-7; 12 bases are shared with TRBD2. The germline V gene has CDR1 SGHDT and CDR2 YYEEEE. The CDR3 is 13 residues long.

This chain connects TRBV6-5 to TRBJ1-4, with 10 bases lining up with TRBD1. Trimming took 10 bases from V and 6 from J; bases not matched to a gene: 8. In germline, CDR1 is MNHEY, CDR2 SVGAGI. The CDR3 has 14 amino acids. The CDR3 nucleotides read TGTGCCAAAGAGGGTGGGACAGGGGATGAAAAACTGTTTTTT. Translation gives CAKEGGTGDEKLFF.

The chain uses TRBV18 and TRBJ1-3, with TRBD1 identical over 7 bases. Germline V CDR1 and CDR2: KGHSH, LQKENI. V lost 5 bases and J lost 4; bases outside the gene matches: 8. The CDR3 spans 15 residues. Here the CDR3 reads CASSLKGGTGNTIYF. CDR3 nucleotides: TGTGCCAGCTCATTAAAAGGGGGCACGGGAAACACCATATATTTT.

This chain uses TRBV7-2 with TRBJ2-3; 9 bases agree with TRBD2. Trimming took 5 bases from V and 3 from J; bases not matched to a gene: 9. Germline lookup yields CDR1 SGHTA and CDR2 FQGNSA. This CDR3 contains 16 residues. The CDR3 here is CASSHLAGARTDTQYF. Here the CDR3 DNA reads TGTGCCAGCAGCCATTTAGCGGGAGCGAGGACAGATACGCAGTATTTT.

The V call is TRBV12-3 or TRBV12-4, the J call TRBJ1-5; a weak D match, TRBD1 (6 bases). This CDR3 is 13 amino acids long. Trimming cost V 6 bases and J 16 bases, with 22 bases left between them. CDR3 nucleotide sequence: TGTGCCAGCAGACAAACTAACAGGGCGGTGGACCATTTT. Its protein product is CASRQTNRAVDHF.

CDR3 in amino acids: CASSLEGQLYNSPLHF. In nucleotides, the CDR3 is TGTGCCAGCAGCTTAGAGGGACAACTGTATAATTCACCCCTCCACTTT. The J gene is TRBJ1-6, the V gene TRBV7-8, with D possibly being TRBD1 (6 bases). Trimming stripped 1 base from V and 4 bases from J, with 11 bases between. This CDR3 comprises 16 residues. Germline lookup yields CDR1 SGHVS and CDR2 FQNEAQ.